These T cell receptor beta chains were read from a single sample in a study of shared clonotypes between healthy human individuals. TCRdb's copy holds only in-frame clones and misses some; the assay was immunoSEQ multiplex PCR. The table lists millions of clones, around nine tenths of them singletons, with about 0.13% in the top ten. Sequenced material: naive CD4+ T cells sorted from blood. All receptors derive from a man aged 18 to 30 in good health. Each CDR3 is given with its conserved first and last residue. D genes are given only for firm matches. Expanded clones are given a class, and other clones once, few, many or no size at all.

v_gene: TRBV28
d_gene: TRBD1
j_gene: TRBJ1-2
abundance: .
CDR3nt: TGTGCCAGCAGTTCAGAGACAGGGGGATATGGCTACACCTTC
CDR3aa: CASSSETGGYGYTF

v_gene: TRBV7-2
d_gene: .
j_gene: TRBJ1-2
abundance: .
CDR3nt: TGTGCCAGCAGCCTTAGCTTGGGAGGCTACACCTTC
CDR3aa: CASSLSLGGYTF

v_gene: TRBV7-9
d_gene: .
j_gene: TRBJ1-2
abundance: .
CDR3nt: TGTGCCAGCAGCCCGAAGGGCCCAACACCCACTGGCTACACCTTC
CDR3aa: CASSPKGPTPTGYTF

v_gene: TRBV28
d_gene: TRBD2
j_gene: TRBJ2-5
abundance: .
CDR3nt: TGTGCCAGCAGTGCGCAACTAGCGGGGGGGCAAGAGACCCAGTACTTC
CDR3aa: CASSAQLAGGQETQYF

v_gene: TRBV6-1
d_gene: .
j_gene: TRBJ2-3
abundance: .
CDR3nt: TGTGCCAGCAGTGAAGGAGCCGGCTTGACAGATACGCAGTATTTT
CDR3aa: CASSEGAGLTDTQYF

v_gene: TRBV19
d_gene: TRBD2
j_gene: TRBJ2-6
abundance: .
CDR3nt: TGTGCCAGTAGTATCTCAGGACTAGACTCTGGGGCCAACGTCCTGACTTTC
CDR3aa: CASSISGLDSGANVLTF

v_gene: TRBV2
d_gene: .
j_gene: TRBJ2-7
abundance: .
CDR3nt: TGTGCCAGCAGTGAAGCGGCCTCTTGGGACGAGCAGTACTTC
CDR3aa: CASSEAASWDEQYF

v_gene: TRBV19
d_gene: .
j_gene: TRBJ2-1
abundance: .
CDR3nt: TGTGCCAGTAGGCTTCCCGGACTCCCAGGTTCGAATGAGCAGTTCTTC
CDR3aa: CASRLPGLPGSNEQFF

v_gene: TRBV28
d_gene: TRBD1
j_gene: TRBJ1-2
abundance: few
CDR3nt: TGTGCCAGCAGTTGGGACAGGGACTATGGCTACACCTTC
CDR3aa: CASSWDRDYGYTF

v_gene: TRBV5-6
d_gene: .
j_gene: TRBJ1-2
abundance: .
CDR3nt: TGTGCCAGCAGCGTCGTGGGGGGCTACACCTTC
CDR3aa: CASSVVGGYTF

v_gene: TRBV18
d_gene: .
j_gene: TRBJ1-1
abundance: .
CDR3nt: TGTGCCAGCTCACCCATCCAGGGAGTCACTGAAGCTTTCTTT
CDR3aa: CASSPIQGVTEAFF

v_gene: TRBV4-1
d_gene: TRBD1
j_gene: TRBJ1-2
abundance: .
CDR3nt: TGCGCCAGCAGCCAAGGGGACAGCTCTTTCTATGGCTACACCTTC
CDR3aa: CASSQGDSSFYGYTF

v_gene: TRBV18
d_gene: TRBD2
j_gene: TRBJ2-7
abundance: .
CDR3nt: TGTGCCAGCTCACCGGGGCTAGCGGGAGTCTACGAGCAGTACTTC
CDR3aa: CASSPGLAGVYEQYF

v_gene: TRBV25-1
d_gene: .
j_gene: TRBJ1-5
abundance: .
CDR3nt: TGTGCCAGCAGTAAAGGGGGGATAAATCAGCCCCAGCATTTT
CDR3aa: CASSKGGINQPQHF

v_gene: TRBV9
d_gene: .
j_gene: TRBJ1-2
abundance: .
CDR3nt: TGTGCCAGCAGCGTAGATGCAGGACCCAACTATGGCTACACCTTC
CDR3aa: CASSVDAGPNYGYTF

v_gene: TRBV5-5
d_gene: TRBD2
j_gene: TRBJ2-5
abundance: .
CDR3nt: TGTGCCAGCACCCTTGGCTCGGCGGGGGGCTACCAAGAGACCCAGTACTTC
CDR3aa: CASTLGSAGGYQETQYF

v_gene: TRBV5-6
d_gene: TRBD2
j_gene: TRBJ2-5
abundance: once
CDR3nt: TGTGCCAGCAGCAACGGGGGGGAGACCCAGTACTTC
CDR3aa: CASSNGGETQYF

v_gene: TRBV18
d_gene: .
j_gene: TRBJ1-4
abundance: .
CDR3nt: TGTGCCAGCTCACCGTTGGAATCAACTAATGAAAAACTGTTTTTT
CDR3aa: CASSPLESTNEKLFF